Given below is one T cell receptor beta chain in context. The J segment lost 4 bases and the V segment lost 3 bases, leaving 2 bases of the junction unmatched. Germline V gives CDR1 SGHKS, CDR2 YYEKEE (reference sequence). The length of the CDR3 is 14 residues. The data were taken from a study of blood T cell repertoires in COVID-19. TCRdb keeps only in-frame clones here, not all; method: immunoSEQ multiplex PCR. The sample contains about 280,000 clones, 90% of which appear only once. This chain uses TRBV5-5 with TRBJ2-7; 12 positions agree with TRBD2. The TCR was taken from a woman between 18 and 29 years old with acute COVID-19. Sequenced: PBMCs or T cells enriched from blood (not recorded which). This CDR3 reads CASSSTSGRYEQYF. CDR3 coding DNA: TGTGCCAGCAGCTCGACTAGCGGGAGATACGAGCAGTACTTC.